This passage covers 15 T cell receptor beta chains from one sample sequenced in a study of T cell clonality in common variable immunodeficiency. TCRdb keeps only in-frame clones here, not all; method: immunoSEQ multiplex PCR. There are roughly 55,000 clones in the sample, none observed a single time. The specimen was peripheral blood mononuclear cells. All receptors come from a person between 18 and 75 years old in good health.

This clone has just a few counts. The CDR3 end is not reached by the read, which stops 3 residues before it; the germline J gene fills it in. The chain has TRBV10-2 and TRBJ2-1; 12 bases match TRBD1. CDR3 length: 15 amino acids. V lost 6 bases and J lost 7; bases outside the gene matches: 7. Germline CDR1 and CDR2: WSHSY and SAAADI. CDR3 sequence reads: CASSAGTGGTNEQFF. The DNA read from the CDR3 is TGCGCCAGCAGCGCCGGGACAGGGGGCACGAATGAG.

This clone appeared many times. With the read ending 3 residues before the CDR3 end, the germline J gene is used to fill in that end. The V gene is TRBV4-1, the J gene TRBJ2-3, with D possibly being TRBD1 or TRBD2 (7 bases each). Germline V gene sequence: CDR1 MGHRA, CDR2 YSYEKL. The CDR3 sequence is 17 residues long. Trimming left V 3 bases short and J 4 bases short, with 20 bases between. Here the CDR3 reads CASSQGGTANFPDTQYF. The CDR3 DNA, read in part, is TGCGCCAGCAGCCAGGGAGGGACAGCAAACTTCCCAGATACG.

In its sample, this clone was seen many times. The sequence runs out 3 residues before the end of the CDR3; the remainder is reconstructed from the germline J gene. J is TRBJ2-7 and V is TRBV10-3; TRBD2 agrees at 7 bases. The CDR3 totals 16 residues. Unmatched junction bases numbered 13, after V lost 4 bases and J lost 4 bases. CDR1 and CDR2 (germline): ENHRY, SYGVKD. The covered CDR3 bases are TGTGCCATCAGTGGGGAGGGGAGCGGACTATCATACGAG. Amino acids: CAISGEGSGLSYE. The full CDR3 reads CAISGEGSGLSYEQYF.

This clone was seen ten or more times. Read coverage stops 3 residues before the CDR3 terminus; the germline J gene supplies the remainder. The rearrangement joins TRBV14 to TRBJ2-7, with TRBD1 identical over 8 bases. With 4 bases clipped from V and 5 bases from J, the junction kept 7 bases outside the gene matches. Germline-derived CDR1 and CDR2 are SGHDN and FVKESK. This CDR3 contains 14 residues. The CDR3 region is CASSRPGQGHEQYF. CDR3 DNA, as far as it was read: TGTGCCAGCAGCCGTCCTGGACAGGGACACGAG.

The table lists this clone with many counts. Read data end 3 residues before the CDR3 end; the end is taken from the germline J gene. The rearrangement joins TRBV20-1 to TRBJ1-6; D unclear. In germline, CDR1 is DFQATT, CDR2 SNEGSKA (reference sequence). V was shortened by 3 bases and J by 8 bases, with 11 bases between the two germline ends. The CDR3 runs 13 residues. The part of the CDR3 DNA that was read is TGCAGTGCTAGTCGGCAGGAGGATTCACCC. Amino acid sequence: CSASRQEDSP. The complete CDR3 reads CSASRQEDSPLHF.

This clone was detected many times. The read finishes 3 residues shy of the CDR3 end, and the germline J gene is used to complete it. V gene TRBV19 combines with J gene TRBJ1-3; D is unresolved. Trimming pared 5 bases from V and 4 bases from J, leaving 9 bases between. The CDR3 is 13 amino acids. Germline V gene data show CDR1 as LNHDA and CDR2 as SQIVND (reference sequence). Incomplete CDR3 DNA: TGTGCCAGTAGTCAACAGCCCGGAAACACC. Its protein product is CASSQQPGNT. The whole CDR3 protein is CASSQQPGNTIYF.

This clone was found many times. The read terminates 3 residues before the CDR3 end, so the remaining end is supplied by the germline J gene. The chain carries TRBV20-1 and TRBJ1-3; 7 nucleotides agree with TRBD1. CDR1 is DFQATT and CDR2 is SNEGSKA in the germline V gene (reference sequence). The length of the CDR3 is 16 residues. V dropped 0 bases and J dropped 3; count of bases not matched to a gene: 8. The part of the CDR3 DNA that was read is TGCAGTGCTAGAGATTTCCCCCGACAGGGTGGAAACACC. Its protein is CSARDFPRQGGNT. In full, the CDR3 reads CSARDFPRQGGNTIYF.

This clone was detected many times. The read gets to within 3 residues of the CDR3 end, and the germline J gene fills in the rest. The rearrangement joins TRBV13 to TRBJ1-5, with D tentatively TRBD1 (5 bases). The CDR3 length is 20 residues. The V end lost 5 bases, the J end lost 2 bases, and 28 bases lay between the germline ends. Germline V gene lookup returns CDR1 PRHDT and CDR2 FYEKMQ (reference sequence). The CDR3 bases that were read are TGTGCCAGCAGCCCTCCCCCGGAGGCAGGGAGGGTTCTGGGCAATCAGCCC. The encoded protein is CASSPPPEAGRVLGNQP. In full, the CDR3 is CASSPPPEAGRVLGNQPQHF.

This clone came up many times. The read stops 3 residues short of the end of the CDR3; the missing end is completed from the germline J gene. The chain is built from TRBV6-4 and TRBJ2-2; 10 nucleotides align to TRBD2. Germline V gives CDR1 MRHNA, CDR2 SNTAGT. V was pared by 6 bases and J by 1 base, with 5 bases of the junction left unmatched. The CDR3 has 16 residues. The CDR3 reads CASSDGLAENTGELFF. The covered CDR3 bases are TGTGCCAGCAGCGATGGACTAGCGGAGAACACCGGGGAG.

This clone showed up many times. The missing CDR3 end, 3 residues past where the read stops, is filled in from the germline J gene. The chain uses TRBV29-1 and TRBJ2-7; D gene unclear. V lost 5 bases to trimming and J lost 0 bases, with 8 bases between them. The CDR3 spans 12 residues. CDR1 is SQVTM, CDR2 ANQGSEA, per germline. CDR3 DNA (partial): TGCAGCGTTTTACAGAACTCCTACGAG. This sequence encodes CSVLQNSYE. The full CDR3 reads CSVLQNSYEQYF.

This clone occurred many times. Read data end 3 residues before the CDR3 end; the end is taken from the germline J gene. The chain couples TRBV13 to TRBJ2-6; TRBD1 matches at 9 bases. This CDR3 has 17 residues. CDR1 and CDR2 from the germline V gene are PRHDT and FYEKMQ (reference sequence). Trimming removed 7 bases from V and 3 bases from J; junction bases left unmatched: 10. The CDR3 sequence is CASKSGTGTDGANVLTF. CDR3 bases read: TGTGCCAGCAAGTCCGGGACAGGGACCGATGGGGCCAACGTC. The full variable domain, rest sourced from reference TRBV13 and TRBJ2-6, is AAGVIQSPRHLIKEKRETATLKCYPIPRHDTVYWYQQGPGQDPQFLISFYEKMQSDKGSIPDRFSAQQFSDYHSELNMSSLELGDSALYFCASKSGTGTDGANVLTFGAGSRLTVL.

In its sample, this clone was seen many times. The CDR3 extends 3 residues past the end of the read, so its final part is completed from the germline J gene. The rearrangement uses TRBV30 and TRBJ1-3; no clear D. The CDR3 has 15 residues. CDR1 is GTSNPN, CDR2 SVGIG, per germline (reference sequence). V lost 0 bases, J lost 2 bases, and 11 bases lay in between. The covered CDR3 bases are TGTGCCTGGAGTGTAAAGCGCGGAGCTGGAAACACC. This sequence encodes CAWSVKRGAGNT. The CDR3 in full is CAWSVKRGAGNTIYF.

The table lists this clone with many counts. The sequence runs out 3 residues before the end of the CDR3; the remainder is reconstructed from the germline J gene. The V and J genes are TRBV7-3 and TRBJ2-2; tentative D call: TRBD2 (5 bases). V lost 2 bases to trimming and J lost 8 bases, with 9 bases between them. CDR3 length: 13 residues. Germline values: CDR1 SGHTA, CDR2 FQGTGA. The part of the CDR3 DNA that was read is TGTGCCAGCAGCTTACTCGGGGAAGGGGAG. Translating gives CASSLLGEGE. The entire CDR3 protein is CASSLLGEGELFF.

This clone has a count of ten or more. The CDR3 extends 3 residues past the end of the read, so its final part is completed from the germline J gene. The rearrangement links TRBV29-1 to TRBJ2-3; D not resolved. This CDR3 contains 11 residues. The germline gives CDR1 SQVTM, CDR2 ANQGSEA. Trimming stripped 5 bases from V and 6 bases from J, with 9 bases between. The sequenced part of the CDR3 DNA is TGCAGCGTTTCCCCTCTGGATACG. Its translation is CSVSPLDT. The full CDR3 protein is CSVSPLDTQYF.

This clone was recorded at least ten times. The read is 3 residues too short to cover the CDR3 end, so that end is filled in from the germline J gene. The rearrangement uses TRBV5-1 and TRBJ2-7; D unresolved. CDR1 is SGHRS, CDR2 YFSETQ, per germline. This CDR3 comprises 15 residues. Trimming cost V 2 bases and J 0 bases, with 12 bases left between them. The CDR3 spells CASSLVSRSSYEQYF. CDR3 DNA, as far as it was read: TGCGCCAGCAGCTTAGTTAGCCGGAGCTCCTACGAG.